Sequencing of this T cell receptor beta chain was carried out in a study of OX40 agonist ivuxolimab in advanced cancers. Study outcomes and limitations: No determination was made of the antigen specificity of the expanded peripheral T cells. Both CD4+ and CD8+ T cell populations in blood had undergone clonal expansion by week 6 at 0.1 to 3.0 mg/kg.

CDR3 length equals 13 residues. CDR1 and CDR2 from the germline V gene are MRHNA and SNTAGT. V was cut by 6 bases and J by 0 bases, with 6 bases left in between. Sampling times: baseline, cycle 4 day 1, cycle 7 day 1. TCRdb keeps only in-frame clones here, not all; method: immunoSEQ multiplex PCR. The table includes around 100,000 clones, around 89% detected once. As concerns this clone: The antigen is not known.

This material consisted of CD4+ or CD8+ T cells sorted from blood, taken in a trial of the OX40 agonist ivuxolimab. The chain carries TRBV6-4 and TRBJ2-1, with D possibly being TRBD2 (6 bases). The source of this sequence is an adult with an advanced solid tumor such as melanoma, head and neck, liver or kidney cancer. CDR3 nucleotide sequence: TGTGCCAGCAGGGGGGGCTCCTACAATGAGCAGTTCTTC. Amino acid sequence: CASRGGSYNEQFF.